This TCR beta chain was captured by sequencing in a study of blood T cells in healthy people across ages. Study results and limitations: There was a strong correlation between TCR beta diversity and naive T cell percentage.

As for this clonotype: Antigen: not known. Germline and junction disagree at one end, which may indicate a read error.

Per germline, CDR1 MNHEY and CDR2 SVGEGT. This CDR3 has 14 residues. Sample-barcoded 5' priming and a J-beta primer mix drove a second PCR of 7 to 11 cycles. MiXCR was run by TCRdb on the 5' RACE reads, yielding one entry per CDR3 protein. The sample lists 730,000 or so distinct CDR3 sequences; approximately 43% were seen once. Every participating donor contributed about 10 milliliters of peripheral blood through a draw. This TCR was recovered from a woman between 55 and 75 years old in good health. V and J are TRBV6-2 or TRBV6-3 and TRBJ2-1; perhaps TRBD2 as D (6 bases). The material sequenced was blood. In nucleotides, the CDR3 is TGTGCCAGCAGTCCTAGCGTTACCTACAATGATCAGTTCTTC. As protein: CASSPSVTYNDQFF.